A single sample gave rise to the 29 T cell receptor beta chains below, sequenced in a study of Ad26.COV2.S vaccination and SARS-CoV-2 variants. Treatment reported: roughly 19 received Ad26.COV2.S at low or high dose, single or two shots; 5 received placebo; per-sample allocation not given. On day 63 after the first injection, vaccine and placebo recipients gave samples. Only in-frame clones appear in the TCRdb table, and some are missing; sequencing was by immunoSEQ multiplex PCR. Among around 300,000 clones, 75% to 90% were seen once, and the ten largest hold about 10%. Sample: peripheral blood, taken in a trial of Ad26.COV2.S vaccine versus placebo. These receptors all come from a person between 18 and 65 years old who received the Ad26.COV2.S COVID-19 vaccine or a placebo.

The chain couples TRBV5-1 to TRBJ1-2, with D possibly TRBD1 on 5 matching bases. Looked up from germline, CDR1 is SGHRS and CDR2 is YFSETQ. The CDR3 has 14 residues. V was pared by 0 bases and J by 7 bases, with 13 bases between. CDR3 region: CASSLDAGRGGYTF. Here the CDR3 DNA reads TGCGCCAGCAGCTTGGATGCAGGGAGAGGTGGCTACACCTTC. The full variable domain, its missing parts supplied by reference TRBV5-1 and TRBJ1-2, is KAGVTQTPRYLIKTRGQQVTLSCSPISGHRSVSWYQQTPGQGLQFLFEYFSETQRNKGNFPGRFSGRQFSNSRSEMNVSTLELGDSALYLCASSLDAGRGGYTFGSGTRLTVV.

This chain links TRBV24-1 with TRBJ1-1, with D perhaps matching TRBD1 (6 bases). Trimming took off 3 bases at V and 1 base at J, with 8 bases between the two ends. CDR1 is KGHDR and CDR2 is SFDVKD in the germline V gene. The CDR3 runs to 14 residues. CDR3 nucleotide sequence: TGTGCCACCAGTGATCACAGGGAGAACACTGAAGCTTTCTTT. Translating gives CATSDHRENTEAFF.

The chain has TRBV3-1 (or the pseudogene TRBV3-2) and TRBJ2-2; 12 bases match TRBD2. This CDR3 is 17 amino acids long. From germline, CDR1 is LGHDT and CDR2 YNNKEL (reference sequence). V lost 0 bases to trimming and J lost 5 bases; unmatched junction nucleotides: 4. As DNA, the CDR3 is TGTGCCAGCAGCCAAGATCACGGACTAGCGGGGACCGGGGAGCTGTTTTTT. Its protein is CASSQDHGLAGTGELFF.

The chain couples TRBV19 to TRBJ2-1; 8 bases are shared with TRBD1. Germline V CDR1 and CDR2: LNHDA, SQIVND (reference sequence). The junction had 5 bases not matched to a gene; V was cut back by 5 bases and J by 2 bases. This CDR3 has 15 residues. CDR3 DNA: TGTGCCAGTAGTGTTAACAGGGGGACCTACAATGAGCAGTTCTTC. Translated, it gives CASSVNRGTYNEQFF.

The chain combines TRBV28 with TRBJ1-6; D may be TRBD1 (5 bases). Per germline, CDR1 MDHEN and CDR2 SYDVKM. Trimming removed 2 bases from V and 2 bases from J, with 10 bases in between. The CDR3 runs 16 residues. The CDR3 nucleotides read TGTGCCAGCAGTTTACCGGCAGGGCCCTATAATTCACCCCTCCACTTT. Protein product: CASSLPAGPYNSPLHF.

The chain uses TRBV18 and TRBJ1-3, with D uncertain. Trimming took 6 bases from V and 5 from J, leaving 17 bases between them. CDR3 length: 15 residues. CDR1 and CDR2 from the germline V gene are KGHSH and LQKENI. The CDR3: CASSSESGTRNTIYF. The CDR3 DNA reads TGTGCCAGCTCGTCGGAATCGGGTACCCGAAACACCATATATTTT.

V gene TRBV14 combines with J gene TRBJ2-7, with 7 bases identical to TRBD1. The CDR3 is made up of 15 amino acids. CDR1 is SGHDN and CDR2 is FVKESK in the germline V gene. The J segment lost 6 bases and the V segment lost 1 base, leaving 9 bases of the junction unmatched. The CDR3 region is CASSQGQGRNPEQYF. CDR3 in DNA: TGTGCCAGCAGCCAAGGACAGGGAAGAAACCCCGAGCAGTACTTC.

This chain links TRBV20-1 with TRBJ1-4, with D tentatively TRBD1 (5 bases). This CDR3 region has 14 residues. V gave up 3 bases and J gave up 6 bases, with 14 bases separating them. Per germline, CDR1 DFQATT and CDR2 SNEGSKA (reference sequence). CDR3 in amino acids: CSASKGPWDEKLFF. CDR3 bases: TGCAGTGCTAGTAAGGGGCCTTGGGATGAAAAACTGTTTTTT.

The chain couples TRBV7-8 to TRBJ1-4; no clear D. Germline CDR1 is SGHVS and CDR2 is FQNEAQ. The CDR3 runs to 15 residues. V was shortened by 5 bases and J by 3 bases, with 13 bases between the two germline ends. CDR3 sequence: CASSPREPPNEKLFF. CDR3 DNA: TGTGCCAGCAGCCCCCGGGAACCGCCTAATGAAAAACTGTTTTTT.

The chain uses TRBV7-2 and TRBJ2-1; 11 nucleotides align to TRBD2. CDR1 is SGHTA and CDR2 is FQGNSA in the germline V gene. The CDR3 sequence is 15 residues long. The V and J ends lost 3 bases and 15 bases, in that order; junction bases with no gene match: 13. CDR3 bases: TGTGCCAGCAGCTTCGCCGGGACTAGCGGAGGCCGGGGGTTCTTC. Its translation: CASSFAGTSGGRGFF.

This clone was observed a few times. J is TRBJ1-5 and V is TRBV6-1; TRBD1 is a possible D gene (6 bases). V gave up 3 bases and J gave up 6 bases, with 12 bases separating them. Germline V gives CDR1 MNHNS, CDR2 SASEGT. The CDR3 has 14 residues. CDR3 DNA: TGTGCCAGCAGTGAGGCACAGGGTACTCAGCCCCAGCATTTT. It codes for CASSEAQGTQPQHF.

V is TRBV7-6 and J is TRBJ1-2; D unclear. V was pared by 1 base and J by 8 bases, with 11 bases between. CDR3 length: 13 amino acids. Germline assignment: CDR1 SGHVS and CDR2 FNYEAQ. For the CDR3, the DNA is TGTGCCAGCAGCTTAGGATGGGTTGGCGGCTACACCTTC. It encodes CASSLGWVGGYTF.

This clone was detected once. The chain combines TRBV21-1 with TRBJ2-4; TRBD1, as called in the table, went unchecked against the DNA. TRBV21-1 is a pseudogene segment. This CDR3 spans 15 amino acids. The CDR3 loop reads CASRPPAGQRNIQYF. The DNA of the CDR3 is TGTGCCAGCAGACCCCCGGCGGGACAGAGAAACATTCAGTACTTC.

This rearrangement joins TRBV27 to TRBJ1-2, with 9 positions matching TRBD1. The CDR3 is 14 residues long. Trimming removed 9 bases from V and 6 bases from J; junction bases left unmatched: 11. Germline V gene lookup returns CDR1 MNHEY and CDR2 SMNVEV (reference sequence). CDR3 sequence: CASSGQGRWDGYTF. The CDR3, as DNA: TGTGCCAGTTCAGGACAGGGGAGATGGGATGGCTACACCTTC.

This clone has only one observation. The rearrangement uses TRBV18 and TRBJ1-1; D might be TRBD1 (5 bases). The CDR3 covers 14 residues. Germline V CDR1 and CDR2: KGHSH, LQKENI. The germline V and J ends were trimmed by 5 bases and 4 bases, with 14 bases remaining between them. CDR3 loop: CASSGRDDGTEAFF. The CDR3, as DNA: TGTGCCAGCTCAGGCCGGGACGATGGCACTGAAGCTTTCTTT.

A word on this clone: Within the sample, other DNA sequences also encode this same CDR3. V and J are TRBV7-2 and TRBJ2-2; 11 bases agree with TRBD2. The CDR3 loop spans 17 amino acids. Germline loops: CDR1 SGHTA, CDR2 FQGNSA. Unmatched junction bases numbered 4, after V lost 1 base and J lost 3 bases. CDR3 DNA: TGTGCCAGCAGCTTAGGGCTAGCGGGGGGCTACACCGGGGAGCTGTTTTTT. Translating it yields CASSLGLAGGYTGELFF.

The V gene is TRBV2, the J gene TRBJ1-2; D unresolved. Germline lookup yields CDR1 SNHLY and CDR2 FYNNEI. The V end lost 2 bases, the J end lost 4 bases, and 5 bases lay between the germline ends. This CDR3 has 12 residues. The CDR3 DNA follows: TGTGCCAGCAGTGAACGGTCCTATGGCTACACCTTC. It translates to CASSERSYGYTF.

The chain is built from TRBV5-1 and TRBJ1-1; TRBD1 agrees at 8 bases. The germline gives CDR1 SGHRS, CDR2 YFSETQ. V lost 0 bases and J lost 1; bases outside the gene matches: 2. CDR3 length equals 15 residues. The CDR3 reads CASSLDGQGNTEAFF. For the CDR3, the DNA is TGCGCCAGCAGCTTGGACGGACAGGGGAACACTGAAGCTTTCTTT.

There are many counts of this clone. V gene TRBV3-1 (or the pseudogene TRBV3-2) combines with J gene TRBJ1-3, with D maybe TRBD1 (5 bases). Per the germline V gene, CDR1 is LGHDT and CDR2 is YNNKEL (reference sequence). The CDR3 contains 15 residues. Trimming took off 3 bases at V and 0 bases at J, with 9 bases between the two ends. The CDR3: CASSQAGSSGNTIYF. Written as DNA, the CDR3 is TGTGCCAGCAGCCAGGCAGGGAGCTCTGGAAACACCATATATTTT.

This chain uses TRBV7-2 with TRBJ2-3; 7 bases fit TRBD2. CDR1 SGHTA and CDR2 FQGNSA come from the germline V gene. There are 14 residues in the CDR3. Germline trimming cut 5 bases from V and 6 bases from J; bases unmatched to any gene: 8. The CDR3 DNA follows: TGTGCCAGCAGCCCCCGACTAGCATCGGATACGCAGTATTTT. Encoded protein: CASSPRLASDTQYF.

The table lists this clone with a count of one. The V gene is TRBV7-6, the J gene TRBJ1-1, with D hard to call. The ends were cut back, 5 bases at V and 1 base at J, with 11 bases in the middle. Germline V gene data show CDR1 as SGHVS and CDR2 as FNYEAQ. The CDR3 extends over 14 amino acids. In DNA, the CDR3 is TGTGCCAGCAGCGCCGGACTCACGAACACTGAAGCTTTCTTT. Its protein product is CASSAGLTNTEAFF.

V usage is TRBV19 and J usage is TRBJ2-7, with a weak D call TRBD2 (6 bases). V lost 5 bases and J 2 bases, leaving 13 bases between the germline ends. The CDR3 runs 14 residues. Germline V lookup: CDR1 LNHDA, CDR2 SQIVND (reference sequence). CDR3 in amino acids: CASSQGDFPYEQYF. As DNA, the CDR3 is TGTGCCAGTAGTCAAGGGGACTTCCCCTACGAGCAGTACTTC.

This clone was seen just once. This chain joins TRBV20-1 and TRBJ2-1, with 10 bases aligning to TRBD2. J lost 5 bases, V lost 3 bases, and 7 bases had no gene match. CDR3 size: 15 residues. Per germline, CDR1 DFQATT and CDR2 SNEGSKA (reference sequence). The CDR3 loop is CSASTPGLAHNEQFF. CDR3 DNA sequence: TGCAGTGCTAGTACACCGGGACTAGCGCACAATGAGCAGTTCTTC.

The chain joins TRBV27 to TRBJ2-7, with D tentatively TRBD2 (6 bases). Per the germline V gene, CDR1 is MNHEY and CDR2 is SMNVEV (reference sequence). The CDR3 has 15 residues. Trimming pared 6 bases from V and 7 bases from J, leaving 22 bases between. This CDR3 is CASSRSGTLSGEQYF. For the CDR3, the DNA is TGTGCCAGCAGCAGATCCGGGACTCTCAGCGGGGAGCAGTACTTC.

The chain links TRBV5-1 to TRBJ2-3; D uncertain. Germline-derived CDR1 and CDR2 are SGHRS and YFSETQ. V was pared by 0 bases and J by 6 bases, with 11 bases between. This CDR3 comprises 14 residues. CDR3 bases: TGCGCCAGCAGCTTGGCCTCCCCCTCGGATACGCAGTATTTT. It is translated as CASSLASPSDTQYF.

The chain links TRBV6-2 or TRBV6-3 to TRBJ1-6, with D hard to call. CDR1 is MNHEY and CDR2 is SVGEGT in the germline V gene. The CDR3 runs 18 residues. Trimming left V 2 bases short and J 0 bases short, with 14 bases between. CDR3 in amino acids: CASSYPPAGSSYNSPLHF. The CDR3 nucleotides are TGTGCCAGCAGTTACCCGCCGGCGGGGAGCTCCTATAATTCACCCCTCCACTTT.

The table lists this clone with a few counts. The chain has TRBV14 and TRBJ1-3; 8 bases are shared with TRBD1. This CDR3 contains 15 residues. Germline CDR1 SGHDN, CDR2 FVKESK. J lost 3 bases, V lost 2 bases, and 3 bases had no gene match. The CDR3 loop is CASSQSGTGGNTIYF. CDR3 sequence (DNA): TGTGCCAGCAGCCAATCCGGGACAGGTGGAAACACCATATATTTT.

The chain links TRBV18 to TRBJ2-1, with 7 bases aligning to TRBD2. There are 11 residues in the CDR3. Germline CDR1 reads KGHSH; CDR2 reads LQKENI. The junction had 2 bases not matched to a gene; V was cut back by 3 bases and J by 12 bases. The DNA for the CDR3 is TGTGCCAGCTCACCCGGGGAGGGGCAGTTCTTC. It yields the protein CASSPGEGQFF.

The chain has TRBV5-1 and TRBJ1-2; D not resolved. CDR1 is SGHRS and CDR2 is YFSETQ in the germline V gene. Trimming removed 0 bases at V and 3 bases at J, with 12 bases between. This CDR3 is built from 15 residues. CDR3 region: CASSLDRAPYYGYTF. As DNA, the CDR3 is TGCGCCAGCAGCTTGGATAGAGCGCCCTACTATGGCTACACCTTC.